The source of this T cell receptor beta chain is a study of blood T cell repertoires in COVID-19. Study-level information: Donors in the United States, Italy and Spain gave samples during acute or convalescent COVID-19. In each case, the material was cDNA or gDNA derived from T cells, B-cell-depleted T cells, or PBMCs.

Trimming cost V 2 bases and J 1 base, with 12 bases left between them. This CDR3 region has 16 residues. CDR1 and CDR2 from the germline V gene are MNHNS and SASEGT. This clone was picked up one time. In the authors' methods: Amplified reference gene primers provided the basis for estimating nucleated cell counts. Libraries were prepared by immunoSEQ multiplex PCR; TCRdb keeps only in-frame clonotypes and omits some of them. V, J and clone size were drawn from that table, and D and trimming were deduced from the DNA. The sample has around 300,000 clones; 75% to 90% are singletons. This receptor was taken from a woman between 35 and 50 years old with acute or convalescent COVID-19. This sequence joins TRBV6-1 and TRBJ1-5; TRBD1 might be the D (6 bases). Sequencing was performed on peripheral blood. CDR3 residues: CASSEYRVISNQPQHF. The CDR3 region has the DNA TGTGCCAGCAGTGAATACAGGGTAATAAGCAATCAGCCCCAGCATTTT.